Here is one T cell receptor (beta chain) with its context. Its specificity is not known. This record belongs to a study of shared clonotypes between healthy human individuals. Study-level background: Researchers drew samples from a couple of women and a few men aged 18 to 49.

Germline-derived CDR1 and CDR2 are ENHRY and SYGVKD. CDR3 length: 12 residues. V was cut by 2 bases and J by 8 bases, with 7 bases left in between. Generated by immunoSEQ multiplex PCR, the TCRdb table keeps only in-frame clones and is missing some. This table holds approximately 940,000 clones, approximately 80% found once. CD4+ cells underwent separation, giving CD45RA+ naive and CD45RA-negative memory subsets. Study-wide findings and caveats: The researchers took only blood, and tissue repertoires probably look different.

Sequencing input: memory CD4+ T cells sorted from blood. Stated subset: CD45RA-negative fraction. The chain recombines TRBV10-3 with TRBJ2-1; tentatively, D is TRBD1 (5 bases). This clonotype was sampled from a man aged 18 to 30 in good health. The CDR3 is CAISELGDEQFF. CDR3 sequence (DNA): TGTGCCATCAGTGAGCTAGGGGATGAGCAGTTCTTC.